Presented here are 31 T cell receptor beta chains from one specimen sequenced in a study of OX40 agonist ivuxolimab in advanced cancers. To prepare the library, the immunoSEQ multiplex PCR assay was applied. TCRdb holds this immuneACCESS table with in-frame rearrangements only. Some clones are missing; in checked studies, unresolved V genes explain under half, and the rest has no known cause. This sample has approximately 100,000 clones in its table, and around nine tenths of those were observed once. Approximately 0.49% of the sample is in the top ten clones. This sample comprised CD4+ or CD8+ T cells sorted from blood, obtained in a trial of the OX40 agonist ivuxolimab. These receptors were taken from an adult with an advanced solid tumor such as melanoma, head and neck, liver or kidney cancer.

This clone came up a few times. This rearrangement joins TRBV2 to TRBJ1-3; tentatively, D is TRBD1 (6 bases). The ends were cut back, 6 bases at V and 0 bases at J, with 15 bases in the middle. Germline-derived CDR1 and CDR2 are SNHLY and FYNNEI. This CDR3 has 16 amino acids. CDR3 coding DNA: TGTGCCAGCAGGGGAGGGAACAGGGTCTCTGGAAACACCATATATTTT. Protein product: CASRGGNRVSGNTIYF.

The chain combines TRBV5-6 with TRBJ1-5; tentatively, D is TRBD1 (6 bases). CDR3 size: 15 residues. Germline V gene sequence: CDR1 SGHDT, CDR2 YYEEEE. V lost 8 bases and J 7 bases, leaving 22 bases between the germline ends. Written as DNA, the CDR3 is TGTGCCAGTAGCCATGGGGCAGGGGATTTGCAGCCCCAGCATTTT. Its protein product is CASSHGAGDLQPQHF. The full variable domain, rest sourced from reference TRBV5-6 and TRBJ1-5, is DAGVTQSPTHLIKTRGQQVTLRCSPKSGHDTVSWYQQALGQGPQFIFQYYEEEERQRGNFPDRFSGHQFPNYSSELNVNALLLGDSALYLCASSHGAGDLQPQHFGDGTRLSIL.

The chain employs TRBV7-9 and TRBJ2-3; D is unresolved. The CDR3 consists of 12 residues. CDR1 is SEHNR, CDR2 FQNEAQ, per germline (reference sequence). V dropped 5 bases and J dropped 4 bases, with 7 bases sitting between them. The CDR3 DNA reads TGTGCCAGCAGCCCCCCCGCAGATACGCAGTATTTT. Residues: CASSPPADTQYF.

V gene TRBV5-4 combines with J gene TRBJ1-4, with TRBD1 matching over 10 bases. The CDR3 loop spans 18 amino acids. Trimming took 3 bases from V and 4 from J; bases not matched to a gene: 12. Per the germline V gene, CDR1 is SGHNT and CDR2 is YYREEE (reference sequence). The CDR3 DNA is TGTGCCAGCAGCTCGAGCGGACAGGGGGTCGGCGTTAATGAAAAACTGTTTTTT. It encodes CASSSSGQGVGVNEKLFF.

Worth noting for this clone: An end of the junction does not agree with germline; a read error may underlie this. The chain recombines TRBV7-7 with TRBJ2-5; no clear D gene. This CDR3 region has 13 residues. Germline CDR1 is SSHAT and CDR2 is FNYEAQ (reference sequence). The CDR3 DNA is TGTGCTAGCAGCTTGTGGCCTCGGGAGACCCAGTACTTC. It translates to CASSLWPRETQYF.

This clone was observed a single time. The chain links TRBV5-4 to TRBJ2-3, with 8 bases aligning to TRBD1. The CDR3 is 16 amino acids. Losses at the gene ends were 4 bases for V and 7 bases for J; bases not matched to a gene: 14. Germline CDR1 is SGHNT and CDR2 is YYREEE (reference sequence). The CDR3 bases are TGTGCCAGCAGCGCAACCGGGACAGGTATTGGAAATACGCAGTATTTT. Its protein is CASSATGTGIGNTQYF.

The V gene is TRBV5-1, the J gene TRBJ2-3; D not resolved. The germline V gene encodes CDR1 SGHRS and CDR2 YFSETQ. The CDR3 sequence is 14 residues long. V was trimmed by 0 bases and J by 5 bases, leaving 10 bases between them. CDR3 in DNA: TGCGCCAGCAGCTTGGCCGCTAGTGTAGATACGCAGTATTTT. Translation: CASSLAASVDTQYF.

The chain uses TRBV6-1 and TRBJ2-5; D unresolved. V lost 0 bases and J 1 base, leaving 9 bases between the germline ends. The CDR3 runs to 15 residues. Looked up from germline, CDR1 is MNHNS and CDR2 is SASEGT. CDR3 DNA sequence: TGTGCCAGCAGTGAAGCGTTGAGCCTCCAAGAGACCCAGTACTTC. It is translated as CASSEALSLQETQYF.

The chain links TRBV2 to TRBJ2-3, with D maybe TRBD1 (6 bases). CDR1 and CDR2 from the germline V gene are SNHLY and FYNNEI. There are 15 residues in the CDR3. Trimming left V 3 bases short and J 2 bases short, with 12 bases between. This chain's CDR3 is CASSEWGPPTDTQYF. CDR3 DNA sequence: TGTGCCAGCAGTGAGTGGGGGCCCCCCACAGATACGCAGTATTTT. The full variable domain, completed using reference TRBV2 and TRBJ2-3, is EPEVTQTPSHQVTQMGQEVILRCVPISNHLYFYWYRQILGQKVEFLVSFYNNEISEKSEIFDDQFSVERPDGSNFTLKIRSTKLEDSAMYFCASSEWGPPTDTQYFGPGTRLTVL.

The chain employs TRBV14 and TRBJ1-2; TRBD1 might be the D (6 bases). This CDR3 has 20 amino acids. The germline V gene has CDR1 SGHDN and CDR2 FVKESK. V was cut by 0 bases and J by 4 bases, with 27 bases left in between. The CDR3 DNA follows: TGTGCCAGCAGCCAAGATCTAGGCGGACAGACGGCTATCCCTCGCTATGGCTACACCTTC. This encodes CASSQDLGGQTAIPRYGYTF.

This clone showed up just once. This chain uses TRBV4-3 with TRBJ2-5, with 7 bases lining up with TRBD2. With V trimmed by 0 bases and J by 4 bases, 8 bases remained unmatched. The CDR3 has 16 residues. CDR1 and CDR2 from the germline V gene are LGHNA and YSLEER. CDR3 bases: TGCGCCAGCAGCCAAGACGGTGGGGGGGGTCGAGAGACCCAGTACTTC. It codes for CASSQDGGGGRETQYF.

The CDR3 DNA follows: TGTGCCAGCAGTTTATATCGGTCTGCCGAGCAGTACTTC. It codes for CASSLYRSAEQYF. This rearrangement joins TRBV27 to TRBJ2-7; D is unresolved. Germline CDR1 and CDR2: MNHEY and SMNVEV (reference sequence). This CDR3 has 13 residues. V gave up 1 base and J gave up 6 bases, with 10 bases separating them.

The chain joins TRBV7-2 to TRBJ1-5; 9 nucleotides agree with TRBD1. The junction had 5 bases not matched to a gene; V was cut back by 8 bases and J by 9 bases. Germline CDR1 is SGHTA and CDR2 is FQGNSA. The CDR3 totals 12 residues. The CDR3 here is CASRDRVGPQHF. CDR3 nucleotide sequence: TGTGCCAGCCGGGACAGGGTCGGGCCCCAGCATTTT. Combining the CDR3 with reference TRBV7-2 and TRBJ1-5 gives the whole variable domain GAGVSQSPSNKVTEKGKDVELRCDPISGHTALYWYRQSLGQGLEFLIYFQGNSAPDKSGLPSDRFSAERTGGSVSTLTIQRTQQEDSAVYLCASRDRVGPQHFGDGTRLSIL.

The chain uses TRBV6-1 and TRBJ2-3, with D unclear. Trimming stripped 7 bases from V and 2 bases from J, with 16 bases between. The CDR3 has 15 residues. Looked up from germline, CDR1 is MNHNS and CDR2 is SASEGT. The CDR3 coding sequence is TGTGCCAGCACCATCATGGGGTCGGACACAGATACGCAGTATTTT. The encoded protein is CASTIMGSDTDTQYF.

The genes are TRBV7-2 and TRBJ2-3; D uncertain. V lost 0 bases, J lost 4 bases, and 8 bases lay in between. The CDR3 is 14 amino acids. Germline V CDR1 and CDR2: SGHTA, FQGNSA. This chain's CDR3 is CASSLAAPPDTQYF. CDR3 sequence (DNA): TGTGCCAGCAGCTTAGCCGCCCCCCCAGATACGCAGTATTTT.

As concerns this clone: A read error is likely, as this CDR3 ends without the conserved phenylalanine or tryptophan. V and J are TRBV6-6 and TRBJ1-6; D not certain. Per germline, CDR1 MNHNY and CDR2 SVGAGI (reference sequence). This CDR3 comprises 13 residues. This chain's CDR3 is CASNLSGDSPLHL. CDR3 nucleotide sequence: TGTGCCAGCAACCTTTCGGGAGATTCGCCCCTCCACCTT.

CDR3 in amino acids: CASRDTGGASHEQYF. CDR3 DNA sequence: TGTGCCAGCAGAGACACGGGGGGGGCCAGCCACGAGCAGTACTTC. The gene calls are TRBV7-9 and TRBJ2-7, with 8 bases fitting TRBD2. Per germline, CDR1 SEHNR and CDR2 FQNEAQ (reference sequence). The CDR3 loop spans 15 amino acids. V lost 6 bases, J lost 5 bases, and 12 bases stayed unmatched.

This clone occurred a few times. The rearrangement joins TRBV5-1 to TRBJ2-3; TRBD1 or TRBD2 may be the D gene (5 bases each). Trimming removed 4 bases from V and 3 bases from J, with 24 bases in between. Germline V gives CDR1 SGHRS, CDR2 YFSETQ. There are 18 residues in the CDR3. CDR3 sequence: CASSHDFRDATPTDTQYF. CDR3 coding DNA: TGCGCCAGCAGCCACGATTTCCGGGACGCCACACCGACAGATACGCAGTATTTT.

The rearrangement uses TRBV4-3 and TRBJ1-3, with D tentatively TRBD1 (6 bases). The CDR3 extends over 14 amino acids. The V gene's germline CDR1 is LGHNA and CDR2 YSLEER. V was shortened by 1 base and J by 4 bases, with 8 bases between the two germline ends. The CDR3 DNA reads as TGCGCCAGCAGCCAAGGTACAGGGGGAAACACCATATATTTT. Its translation: CASSQGTGGNTIYF.

On this clone itself: The same CDR3 also results from other DNA sequences found in this sample. The chain combines TRBV4-1 with TRBJ1-2; tentatively, D is TRBD1 (5 bases). V lost 1 base, J lost 4 bases, and 7 bases lay in between. The CDR3 runs to 13 residues. Germline lookup yields CDR1 MGHRA and CDR2 YSYEKL. As DNA, the CDR3 is TGCGCCAGCAGCCAAGGGGGGGGCTATGGCTACACCTTC. This encodes CASSQGGGYGYTF.

The chain employs TRBV10-1 and TRBJ1-2; D remains unclear. Per the germline V gene, CDR1 is WNHNN and CDR2 is SYGVQD (reference sequence). V dropped 2 bases and J dropped 0 bases, with 4 bases sitting between them. The CDR3 loop spans 13 amino acids. CDR3 loop: CASSEDSNYGYTF. As DNA, the CDR3 is TGCGCCAGCAGTGAGGACTCTAACTATGGCTACACCTTC.

The chain links TRBV5-5 to TRBJ2-7; D possibly matches TRBD1 or TRBD2 (6 bases each). From germline, CDR1 is SGHKS and CDR2 YYEKEE (reference sequence). This CDR3 spans 13 amino acids. V was cut by 4 bases and J by 9 bases, with 17 bases left in between. This CDR3 is CASSPGGRGVQYF. CDR3 sequence (DNA): TGTGCCAGCAGCCCTGGGGGAAGGGGGGTGCAGTACTTC. Variable domain in full (rest from reference TRBV5-5 and TRBJ2-7): DAGVTQSPTHLIKTRGQQVTLRCSPISGHKSVSWYQQVLGQGPQFIFQYYEKEERGRGNFPDRFSARQFPNYSSELNVNALLLGDSALYLCASSPGGRGVQYFGPGTRLTVT.

This clone came up once. The genes are TRBV19 and TRBJ1-2; tentative D call: TRBD1 (5 bases). The CDR3 is made up of 16 amino acids. Trimming cost V 1 base and J 8 bases, with 20 bases left between them. Germline V lookup: CDR1 LNHDA, CDR2 SQIVND (reference sequence). CDR3 nucleotide sequence: TGTGCCAGTAGTATAGCCCTTGACGGGGCCCGGTTCGGCTACACCTTC. Translated, it gives CASSIALDGARFGYTF.

The chain has TRBV5-1 and TRBJ1-5, with D uncertain. V lost 0 bases, J lost 0 bases, and 7 bases lay in between. This CDR3 contains 15 residues. Per the germline V gene, CDR1 is SGHRS and CDR2 is YFSETQ. Written as DNA, the CDR3 is TGCGCCAGCAGCTTGGGGGGTCTTAGCAATCAGCCCCAGCATTTT. It yields the protein CASSLGGLSNQPQHF.

This clone occurred a few times. The chain links TRBV7-9 to TRBJ1-2; D remains ambiguous. Deletions cut 2 bases from V and 4 bases from J, with 8 bases between. The length of the CDR3 is 13 residues. Germline V gives CDR1 SEHNR, CDR2 FQNEAQ (reference sequence). The CDR3, as DNA: TGTGCCAGCAGCTTAATTACCGGCTATGGCTACACCTTC. Translating gives CASSLITGYGYTF.

The chain recombines TRBV19 with TRBJ2-1, with 9 positions matching TRBD1. Germline-derived CDR1 and CDR2 are LNHDA and SQIVND (reference sequence). This CDR3 spans 16 amino acids. Losses at the gene ends were 3 bases for V and 4 bases for J; bases not matched to a gene: 7. Written as DNA, the CDR3 is TGTGCCAGTAGTATTGGGACAGGGCAGATATACAATGAGCAGTTCTTC. As protein: CASSIGTGQIYNEQFF.

The rearrangement joins TRBV2 to TRBJ2-4; possibly TRBD1 for D (5 bases). The V gene's germline CDR1 is SNHLY and CDR2 FYNNEI. The germline V and J ends were trimmed by 8 bases and 16 bases, with 24 bases remaining between them. There are 13 residues in the CDR3. This CDR3 reads CASGMMKGPSTYF. DNA of the CDR3: TGTGCCAGCGGAATGATGAAGGGGCCCTCAACCTACTTC.

The chain is built from TRBV7-2 and TRBJ2-3, with D unresolved. This CDR3 is built from 15 residues. The V and J ends lost 5 bases and 3 bases respectively, with 15 bases between them. CDR1 and CDR2 from the germline V gene are SGHTA and FQGNSA. CDR3 residues: CASSLRSRSTDTQYF. Here the CDR3 DNA reads TGTGCCAGCAGCCTTAGATCACGATCAACAGATACGCAGTATTTT.

This chain's CDR3 is CASGQGPATNEKLFF. The CDR3, as DNA: TGTGCCAGCGGACAGGGGCCCGCAACTAATGAAAAACTGTTTTTT. V usage is TRBV6-1 and J usage is TRBJ1-4; 9 nucleotides line up with TRBD1. The CDR3 sequence is 15 residues long. Germline trimming cut 8 bases from V and 0 bases from J; bases unmatched to any gene: 4. CDR1 and CDR2 from the germline V gene are MNHNS and SASEGT.

The J gene is TRBJ2-1, the V gene TRBV10-3; possibly TRBD2 for D (6 bases). Germline CDR1 ENHRY, CDR2 SYGVKD. This CDR3 is 16 amino acids long. Trimming cost V 3 bases and J 0 bases, with 12 bases left between them. This chain's CDR3 is CAISDWRGPSYNEQFF. In DNA form, the CDR3 reads TGTGCCATCAGTGATTGGAGGGGCCCCTCCTACAATGAGCAGTTCTTC.

The chain combines TRBV27 with TRBJ2-5; D is perhaps TRBD1 or TRBD2 (5 bases each). V lost 10 bases and J 4 bases, leaving 13 bases between the germline ends. The CDR3 has 12 residues. CDR1 and CDR2 (germline): MNHEY, SMNVEV (reference sequence). The CDR3 loop reads CATRRDGETQYF. In DNA form, the CDR3 reads TGTGCCACCCGCCGGGACGGAGAGACCCAGTACTTC.